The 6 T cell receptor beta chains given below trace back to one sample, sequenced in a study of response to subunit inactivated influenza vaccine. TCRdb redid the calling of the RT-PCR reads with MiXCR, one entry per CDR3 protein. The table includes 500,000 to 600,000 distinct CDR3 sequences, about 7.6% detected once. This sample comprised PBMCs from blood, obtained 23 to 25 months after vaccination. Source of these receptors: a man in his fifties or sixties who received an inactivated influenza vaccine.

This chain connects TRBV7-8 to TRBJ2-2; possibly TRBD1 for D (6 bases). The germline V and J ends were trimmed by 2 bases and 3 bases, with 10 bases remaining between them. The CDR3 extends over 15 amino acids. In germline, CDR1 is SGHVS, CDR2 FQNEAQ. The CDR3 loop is CASSLLGHYTGELFF. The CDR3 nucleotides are TGTGCCAGCAGCTTATTGGGACACTACACCGGGGAGCTGTTTTTT.

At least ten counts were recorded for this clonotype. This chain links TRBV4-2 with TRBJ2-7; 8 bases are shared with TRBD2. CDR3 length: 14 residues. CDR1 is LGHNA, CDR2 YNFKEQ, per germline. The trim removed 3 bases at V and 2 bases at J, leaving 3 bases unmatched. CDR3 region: CASSQGTRAYEQYF. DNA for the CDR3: TGTGCCAGCAGCCAGGGGACTAGAGCCTACGAGCAGTACTTC.

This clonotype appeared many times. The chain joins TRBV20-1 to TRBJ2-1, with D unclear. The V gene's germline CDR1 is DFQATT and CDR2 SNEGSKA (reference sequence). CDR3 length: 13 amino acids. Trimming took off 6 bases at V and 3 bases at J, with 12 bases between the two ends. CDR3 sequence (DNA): TGCAGTGCCCCACAGCGAGGCTACAATGAGCAGTTCTTC. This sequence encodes CSAPQRGYNEQFF.

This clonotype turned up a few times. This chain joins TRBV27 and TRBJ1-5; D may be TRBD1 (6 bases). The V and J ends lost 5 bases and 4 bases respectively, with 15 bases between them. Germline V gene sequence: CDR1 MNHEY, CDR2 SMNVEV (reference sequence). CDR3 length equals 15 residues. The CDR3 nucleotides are TGTGCCAGCAGTACTCTACAGGGAGGTAATCAGCCCCAGCATTTT. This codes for CASSTLQGGNQPQHF.

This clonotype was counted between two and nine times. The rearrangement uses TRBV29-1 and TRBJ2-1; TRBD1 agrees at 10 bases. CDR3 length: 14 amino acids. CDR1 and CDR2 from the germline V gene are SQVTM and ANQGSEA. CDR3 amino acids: CVTGGSPRANEQFF. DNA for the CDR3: TGCGTGACAGGGGGCTCTCCTCGGGCCAATGAGCAGTTCTTC.

The CDR3 loop is CASSLQGISNQPQHF. The CDR3 nucleotides are TGTGCCAGCAGTCTCCAGGGGATTAGCAATCAGCCCCAGCATTTT. The rearrangement uses TRBV27 and TRBJ1-5, with D possibly matching TRBD1 (6 bases). The CDR3 contains 15 residues. CDR1 and CDR2 (germline): MNHEY, SMNVEV (reference sequence). Trimming took off 5 bases at V and 0 bases at J, with 11 bases between the two ends.